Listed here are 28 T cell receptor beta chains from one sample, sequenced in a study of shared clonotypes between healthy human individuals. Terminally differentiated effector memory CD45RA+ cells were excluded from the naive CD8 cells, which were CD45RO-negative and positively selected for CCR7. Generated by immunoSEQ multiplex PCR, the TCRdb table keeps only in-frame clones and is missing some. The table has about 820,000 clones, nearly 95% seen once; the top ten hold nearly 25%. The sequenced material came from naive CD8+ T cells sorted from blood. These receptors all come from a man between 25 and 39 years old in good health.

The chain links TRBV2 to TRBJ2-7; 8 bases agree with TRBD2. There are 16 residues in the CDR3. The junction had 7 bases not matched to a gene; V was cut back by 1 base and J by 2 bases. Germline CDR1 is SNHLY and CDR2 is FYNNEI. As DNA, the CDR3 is TGTGCCAGCAGTGAAGGGCCGGGAGGGCCGACCTACGAGCAGTACTTC. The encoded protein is CASSEGPGGPTYEQYF.

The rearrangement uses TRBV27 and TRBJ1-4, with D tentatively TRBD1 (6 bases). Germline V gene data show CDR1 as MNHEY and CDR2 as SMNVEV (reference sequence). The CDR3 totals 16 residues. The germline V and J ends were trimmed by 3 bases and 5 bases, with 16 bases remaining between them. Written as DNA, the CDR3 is TGTGCCAGCAGTTTTGACAGGTCGGCGCGAAATGAAAAACTGTTTTTT. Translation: CASSFDRSARNEKLFF.

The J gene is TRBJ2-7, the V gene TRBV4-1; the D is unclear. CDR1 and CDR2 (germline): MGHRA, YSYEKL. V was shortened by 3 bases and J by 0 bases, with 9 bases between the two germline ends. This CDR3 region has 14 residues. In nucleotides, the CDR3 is TGCGCCAGCAGCCATCTACTGAACTCCTACGAGCAGTACTTC. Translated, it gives CASSHLLNSYEQYF.

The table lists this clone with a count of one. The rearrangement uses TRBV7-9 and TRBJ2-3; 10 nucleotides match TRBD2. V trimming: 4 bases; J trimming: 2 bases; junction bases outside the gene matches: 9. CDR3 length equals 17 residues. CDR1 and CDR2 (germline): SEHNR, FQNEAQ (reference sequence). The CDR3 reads CASSSWTSGPATDTQYF. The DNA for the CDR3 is TGTGCCAGCAGCTCATGGACTAGCGGCCCAGCCACAGATACGCAGTATTTT.

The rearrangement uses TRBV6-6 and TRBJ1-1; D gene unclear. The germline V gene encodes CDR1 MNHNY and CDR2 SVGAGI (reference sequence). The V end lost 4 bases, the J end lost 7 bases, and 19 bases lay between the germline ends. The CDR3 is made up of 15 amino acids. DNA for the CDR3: TGTGCCAGCAGTTCGTCCTACAATCGTGACGGTGAAGCTTTCTTT. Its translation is CASSSSYNRDGEAFF.

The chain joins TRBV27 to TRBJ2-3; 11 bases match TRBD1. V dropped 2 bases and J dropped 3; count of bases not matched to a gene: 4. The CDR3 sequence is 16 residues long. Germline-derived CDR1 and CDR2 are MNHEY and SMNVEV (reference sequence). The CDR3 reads CASSLLGTGGTDTQYF. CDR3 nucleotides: TGTGCCAGCAGTTTACTAGGGACAGGGGGGACAGATACGCAGTATTTT.

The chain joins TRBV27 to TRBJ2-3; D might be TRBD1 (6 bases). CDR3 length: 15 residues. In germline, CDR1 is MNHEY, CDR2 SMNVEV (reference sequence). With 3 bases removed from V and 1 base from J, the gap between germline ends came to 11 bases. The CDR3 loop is CASSLTWGRTDTQYF. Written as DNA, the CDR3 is TGTGCCAGCAGTTTGACCTGGGGGCGCACAGATACGCAGTATTTT.

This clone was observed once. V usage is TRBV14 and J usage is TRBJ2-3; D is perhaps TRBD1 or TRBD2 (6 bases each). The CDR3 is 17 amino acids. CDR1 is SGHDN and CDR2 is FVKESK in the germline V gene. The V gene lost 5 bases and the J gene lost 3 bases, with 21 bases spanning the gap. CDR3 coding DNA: TGTGCCAGCAGCATACTGGGGCCGGGGGCGCCGACAGATACGCAGTATTTT. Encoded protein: CASSILGPGAPTDTQYF.

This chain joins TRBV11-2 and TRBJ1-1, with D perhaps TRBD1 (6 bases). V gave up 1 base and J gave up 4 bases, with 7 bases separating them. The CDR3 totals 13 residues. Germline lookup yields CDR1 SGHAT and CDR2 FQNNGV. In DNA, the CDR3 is TGTGCCAGCAGCTTAGGACAGGCCACTGAAGCTTTCTTT. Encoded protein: CASSLGQATEAFF.

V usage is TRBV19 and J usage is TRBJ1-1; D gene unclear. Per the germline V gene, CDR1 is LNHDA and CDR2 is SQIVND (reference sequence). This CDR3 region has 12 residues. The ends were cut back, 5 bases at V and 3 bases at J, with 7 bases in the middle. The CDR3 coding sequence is TGTGCCAGTAGTCTGTGGCACACTGAAGCTTTCTTT. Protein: CASSLWHTEAFF.

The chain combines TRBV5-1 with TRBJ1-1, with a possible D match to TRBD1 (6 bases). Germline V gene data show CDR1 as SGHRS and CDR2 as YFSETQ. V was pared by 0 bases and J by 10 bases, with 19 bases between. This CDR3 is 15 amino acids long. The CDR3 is CASSLGSRTEFRAFF. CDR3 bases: TGCGCCAGCAGCTTGGGGTCCCGGACAGAATTCAGAGCTTTCTTT.

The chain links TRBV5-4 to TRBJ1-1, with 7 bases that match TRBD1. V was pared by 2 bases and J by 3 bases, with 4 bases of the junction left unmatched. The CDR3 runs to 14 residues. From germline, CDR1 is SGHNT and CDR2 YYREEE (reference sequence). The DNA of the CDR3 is TGTGCCAGCAGCTTCGTCAGGGGGGACACTGAAGCTTTCTTT. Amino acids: CASSFVRGDTEAFF. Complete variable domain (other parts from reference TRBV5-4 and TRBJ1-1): ETGVTQSPTHLIKTRGQQVTLRCSSQSGHNTVSWYQQALGQGPQFIFQYYREEENGRGNFPPRFSGLQFPNYSSELNVNALELDDSALYLCASSFVRGDTEAFFGQGTRLTVV.

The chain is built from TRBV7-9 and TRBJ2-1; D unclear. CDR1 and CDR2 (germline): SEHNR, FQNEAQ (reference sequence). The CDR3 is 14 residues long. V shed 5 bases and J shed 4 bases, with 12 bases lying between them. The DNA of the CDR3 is TGTGCCAGCAGCGCAGAAAGATATTACAATGAGCAGTTCTTC. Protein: CASSAERYYNEQFF.

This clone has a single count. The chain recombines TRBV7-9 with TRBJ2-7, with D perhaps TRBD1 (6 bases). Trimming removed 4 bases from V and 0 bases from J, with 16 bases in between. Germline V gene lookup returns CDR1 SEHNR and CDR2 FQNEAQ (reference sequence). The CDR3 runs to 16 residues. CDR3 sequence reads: CASSSVGQWSSYEQYF. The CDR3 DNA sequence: TGTGCCAGCAGCTCCGTCGGACAGTGGAGCTCCTACGAGCAGTACTTC.

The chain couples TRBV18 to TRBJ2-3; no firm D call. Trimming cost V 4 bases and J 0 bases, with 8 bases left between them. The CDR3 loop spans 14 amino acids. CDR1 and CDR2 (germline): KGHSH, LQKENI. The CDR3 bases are TGTGCCAGCTCACGGGTTACTAGCACAGATACGCAGTATTTT. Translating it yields CASSRVTSTDTQYF.

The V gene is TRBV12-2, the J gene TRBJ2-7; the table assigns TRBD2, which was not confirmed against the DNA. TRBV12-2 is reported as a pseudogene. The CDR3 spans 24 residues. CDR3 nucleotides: TGTGCAAGTCGCTTAGCAAAAGGGTTAGCGGGAGATCTCTACGCTCGGGGGTACTCCTACGAGCAGTACTTC. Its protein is CASRLAKGLAGDLYARGYSYEQYF.

CDR3 DNA: TGCGCCAGCAGCCGCGGACTAGCGGAAAGCTACGAGCAGTACTTC. Residues: CASSRGLAESYEQYF. This chain uses TRBV4-3 with TRBJ2-7, with TRBD2 matching over 10 bases. Germline lookup yields CDR1 LGHNA and CDR2 YSLEER. Unmatched junction bases numbered 6, after V lost 4 bases and J lost 3 bases. The CDR3 extends over 15 amino acids.

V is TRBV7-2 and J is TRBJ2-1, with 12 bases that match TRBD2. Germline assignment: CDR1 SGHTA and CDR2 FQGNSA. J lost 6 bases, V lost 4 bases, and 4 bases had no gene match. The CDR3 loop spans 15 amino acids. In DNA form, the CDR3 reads TGTGCCAGCAGCTCACTAGCGGGGGGAACCAATGAGCAGTTCTTC. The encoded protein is CASSSLAGGTNEQFF.

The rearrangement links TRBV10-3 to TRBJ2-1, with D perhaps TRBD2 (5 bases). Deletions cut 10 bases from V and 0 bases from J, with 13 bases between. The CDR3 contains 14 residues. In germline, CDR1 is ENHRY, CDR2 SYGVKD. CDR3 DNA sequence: TGTGCCACAGCCGGACTGAACTCCTACAATGAGCAGTTCTTC. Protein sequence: CATAGLNSYNEQFF.

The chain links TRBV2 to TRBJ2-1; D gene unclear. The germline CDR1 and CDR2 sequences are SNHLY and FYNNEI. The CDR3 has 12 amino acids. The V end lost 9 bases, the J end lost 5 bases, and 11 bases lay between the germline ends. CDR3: CARRGEDNEQFF. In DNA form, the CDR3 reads TGTGCCAGGCGAGGCGAGGACAATGAGCAGTTCTTC.

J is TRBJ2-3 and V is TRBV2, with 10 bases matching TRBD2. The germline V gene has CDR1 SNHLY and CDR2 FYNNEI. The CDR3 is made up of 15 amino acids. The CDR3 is CAKRGGVLSTDTQYF. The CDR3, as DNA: TGTGCAAAGCGGGGGGGAGTTCTTAGCACAGATACGCAGTATTTT.

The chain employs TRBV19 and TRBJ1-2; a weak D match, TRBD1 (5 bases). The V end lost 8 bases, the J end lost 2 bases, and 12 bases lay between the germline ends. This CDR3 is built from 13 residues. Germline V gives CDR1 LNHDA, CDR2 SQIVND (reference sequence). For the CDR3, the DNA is TGTGCCAGTTGCGACAGTTTGAACTATGGCTACACCTTC. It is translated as CASCDSLNYGYTF.

CDR3 region: CSVEDRGRGDWTQYF. CDR3 nucleotides: TGCAGCGTTGAAGATCGGGGCAGGGGGGATTGGACCCAGTACTTC. V and J are TRBV29-1 and TRBJ2-5; possibly TRBD1 for D (7 bases). The CDR3 is 15 amino acids. Germline V gene data show CDR1 as SQVTM and CDR2 as ANQGSEA. V gave up 0 bases and J gave up 7 bases, with 18 bases separating them.

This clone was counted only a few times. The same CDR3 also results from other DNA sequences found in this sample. CDR3 nucleotides: TGTGCCAGCAGTTTACCCTCCTACGAGCAGTACTTC. This encodes CASSLPSYEQYF. The chain employs TRBV27 and TRBJ2-7; D gene unclear. The CDR3 is 12 residues long. Trimming removed 2 bases from V and 0 bases from J, with 2 bases in between. From germline, CDR1 is MNHEY and CDR2 SMNVEV (reference sequence).

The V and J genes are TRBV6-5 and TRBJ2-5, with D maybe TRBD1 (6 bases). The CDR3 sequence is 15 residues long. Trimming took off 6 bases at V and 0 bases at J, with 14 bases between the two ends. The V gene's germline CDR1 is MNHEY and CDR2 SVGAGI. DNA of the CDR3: TGTGCCAGCAGGGATGACAGGAGGTACCAAGAGACCCAGTACTTC. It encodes CASRDDRRYQETQYF.

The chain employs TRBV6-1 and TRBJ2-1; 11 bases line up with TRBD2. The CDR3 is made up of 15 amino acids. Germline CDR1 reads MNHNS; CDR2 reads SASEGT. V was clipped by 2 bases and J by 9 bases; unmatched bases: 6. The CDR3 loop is CASSEQLAGGREQFF. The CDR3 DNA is TGTGCCAGCAGTGAACAGTTAGCGGGAGGGCGTGAGCAGTTCTTC.

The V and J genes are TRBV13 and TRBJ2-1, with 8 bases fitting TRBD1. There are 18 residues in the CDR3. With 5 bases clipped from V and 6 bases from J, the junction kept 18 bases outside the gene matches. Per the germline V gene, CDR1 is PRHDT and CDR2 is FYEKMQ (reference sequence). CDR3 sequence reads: CASSVVDLGTGTRNEQFF. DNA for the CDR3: TGTGCCAGCAGCGTAGTCGACCTAGGGACAGGCACGCGCAATGAGCAGTTCTTC.

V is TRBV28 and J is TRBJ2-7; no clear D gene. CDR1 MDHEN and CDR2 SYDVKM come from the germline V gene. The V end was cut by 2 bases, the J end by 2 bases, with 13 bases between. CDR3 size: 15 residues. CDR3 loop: CASSLRRLPTYEQYF. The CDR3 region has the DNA TGTGCCAGCAGTTTAAGGCGACTGCCAACCTACGAGCAGTACTTC.